This record covers a single T cell receptor beta chain. As yet, its antigen is unknown. A read error may produce the germline difference seen at one junction end. Germline CDR1 and CDR2: ENHRY and SYGVKD. The CDR3 is 16 amino acids. The entirety of the isolated RNA underwent reverse transcription, so expressed TCRB transcripts were sequenced. An average approximately 3.3 million reads came from naive, central memory and regulatory T cell samples. The repertoire was sequenced with immunoSEQ multiplex PCR; TCRdb's copy has only in-frame clones and lacks some. The data show 120,000 to 150,000 clones, 6.9% seen once. This specimen belongs to a study of beta chain features in type 1 diabetes. Points from the study as a whole: Patients with Type 1 diabetes showed moderately but significantly shorter TCRB CDR3s in all four CD4+ subsets. VDJ junctions from patients with type 1 diabetes contained fewer insertions and more deletions. Whether HLA type affects TCRB rearrangement stayed undetermined in the present work.

The source is a woman in her 30s in good health. The rearrangement uses TRBV10-3 and TRBJ2-1, with 8 bases aligning to TRBD2. The specimen was central memory CD4+ T cells from blood. CDR3 DNA: TGTGCCAGCAGTTCCCTCAGGACTAGCAGCTACAATGAGCAGTTCTTC. Its translation is CASSSLRTSSYNEQFF.